This paragraph reports one T cell receptor (beta chain). V gave up 4 bases and J gave up 7 bases; unmatched junction bases: 9. CDR3 length equals 15 residues. Germline assignment: CDR1 SGHTS and CDR2 YDEGEE. This record comes from a study of blood T cell repertoires in COVID-19. Authors' data handling: Amplification of reference gene primers was used by the study to estimate nucleated cell counts. Clones were read by immunoSEQ multiplex PCR, and TCRdb kept only the in-frame ones, dropping some. V and J calls and clone size follow that table, whereas D and trimming were derived from the DNA. The sample has some 200,000 clones, 75% to 90% seen once; the top ten hold approximately 8%.

The receptor's source is a woman aged 55-70 years with acute or convalescent COVID-19. The sample was peripheral blood. The V gene is TRBV5-8, the J gene TRBJ2-1; 9 bases are a match to TRBD1. The CDR3 region has the DNA TGTGCCAGCAGCCTGCGTGGGACAGGGAAGAATGAGCAGTTCTTC. It specifies CASSLRGTGKNEQFF.